The 22 T cell receptor beta chains reported below all come from one sample, sequenced in a study of vaccination effects on CD4 cells after COVID-19. These receptors' antigens are unknown. Viral peptide pool expansion of antigen-specific CD4+ T cells preceded sequencing in the ViraFEST assay. Culture proceeded for 10 days, and CD4+ T cells were then isolated. According to the study, vaccine recipients showed no prior SARS-CoV-2 infection and negative nucleocapsid antibodies. Only in-frame clones appear in the TCRdb table, and some are missing; sequencing was by immunoSEQ multiplex PCR. Of tens of thousands of clones listed, roughly 79% are singletons. Source: CD4+ T cells from PBMCs cultured with HCoV-OC43 spike peptides, taken before COVID-19 vaccination. The subset: HCoV-OC43 spike overlapping peptide pool stimulation. The source is a human donor who received a COVID-19 vaccine.

This rearrangement joins TRBV5-4 to TRBJ2-5; 7 bases line up with TRBD2. The CDR3 contains 14 residues. Germline V gene sequence: CDR1 SGHNT, CDR2 YYREEE (reference sequence). The V segment lost 4 bases and the J segment 5 bases; nucleotides outside the gene matches: 8. The CDR3 loop reads CASSAPPGGETQYF. DNA of the CDR3: TGTGCCAGCAGCGCCCCCCCGGGAGGCGAGACCCAGTACTTC.

The chain combines TRBV19 with TRBJ2-3; D uncertain. The CDR3 spans 14 residues. Trimming took off 3 bases at V and 1 base at J, with 8 bases between the two ends. CDR1 and CDR2 (germline): LNHDA, SQIVND (reference sequence). As DNA, the CDR3 is TGTGCCAGTAGTATGCGACATCGCACAGATACGCAGTATTTT. It specifies CASSMRHRTDTQYF.

The chain couples TRBV13 to TRBJ1-2; weak D call: TRBD1 (6 bases). Germline V gives CDR1 PRHDT, CDR2 FYEKMQ (reference sequence). This CDR3 spans 15 amino acids. The V and J ends lost 4 bases and 6 bases respectively, with 18 bases between them. Written as DNA, the CDR3 is TGTGCCAGCAGCTCCCCGGTGCAGGGGCCCGATGGCTACACCTTC. As protein: CASSSPVQGPDGYTF.

The chain uses TRBV7-8 and TRBJ1-5; D is unresolved. The V gene's germline CDR1 is SGHVS and CDR2 FQNEAQ. V lost 2 bases and J 7 bases, leaving 18 bases between the germline ends. The CDR3 extends over 16 amino acids. Here the CDR3 reads CASSLIGGPSGQPQHF. DNA of the CDR3: TGTGCCAGCAGCTTAATCGGCGGCCCTAGCGGCCAGCCCCAGCATTTT.

The chain has TRBV29-1 and TRBJ2-1; TRBD2 agrees at 7 bases. J lost 8 bases, V lost 4 bases, and 8 bases had no gene match. The CDR3 is 13 residues long. Germline V gene sequence: CDR1 SQVTM, CDR2 ANQGSEA. The CDR3 bases are TGCAGCGTTGCCGTGGGGGGGAATGATGAGCAGTTCTTC. It encodes CSVAVGGNDEQFF.

This clone was recorded only once. J is TRBJ2-2 and V is TRBV11-2, with 10 bases lining up with TRBD2. CDR3 size: 16 residues. CDR1 is SGHAT and CDR2 is FQNNGV in the germline V gene. The trim removed 1 base at V and 5 bases at J, leaving 4 bases unmatched. The CDR3 here is CASSLVAGGGTGELFF. CDR3 bases: TGTGCCAGCAGCTTAGTAGCGGGGGGTGGAACCGGGGAGCTGTTTTTT.

The chain couples TRBV7-2 to TRBJ2-7; 10 nucleotides line up with TRBD1. V lost 4 bases to trimming and J lost 4 bases; unmatched junction nucleotides: 4. CDR1 and CDR2 (germline): SGHTA, FQGNSA. The length of the CDR3 is 14 residues. CDR3 coding DNA: TGTGCCAGCAGCTATGGGGGACAGGGGTACGAGCAGTACGTC. It encodes CASSYGGQGYEQYV.

The chain's CDR3 is CASSMGRSEKLFF. Here the CDR3 DNA reads TGTGCCAGTAGTATGGGCAGAAGTGAAAAACTGTTTTTT. V gene TRBV19 combines with J gene TRBJ1-4; D remains unclear. CDR3 length: 13 amino acids. The V gene lost 3 bases and the J gene lost 7 bases, with 9 bases spanning the gap. CDR1 and CDR2 (germline): LNHDA, SQIVND (reference sequence).

The rearrangement uses TRBV6-2 or TRBV6-3 and TRBJ1-5; TRBD1 is a possible D gene (5 bases). Germline V gene data show CDR1 as MNHEY and CDR2 as SVGEGT. Trimming cost V 4 bases and J 6 bases, with 16 bases left between them. The CDR3 totals 15 residues. CDR3 residues: CASSFHKTEGQPQHF. As DNA, the CDR3 is TGTGCCAGCAGTTTCCATAAGACAGAGGGTCAGCCCCAGCATTTT.

V is TRBV12-3 or TRBV12-4 and J is TRBJ1-4; D gene ambiguous. Trimming shortened V by 5 bases and J by 7 bases, and 11 bases separated the two germline ends. This CDR3 has 13 amino acids. The CDR3 reads CASSPRGSEKLFF. CDR3 nucleotide sequence: TGTGCCAGCAGTCCCCGAGGTAGTGAAAAACTGTTTTTT.

In its sample, this clone was seen a few times. The V gene is TRBV4-1, the J gene TRBJ1-2; D not certain. Germline V gene data show CDR1 as MGHRA and CDR2 as YSYEKL. The V end was cut by 1 base, the J end by 0 bases, with 6 bases between. The CDR3 sequence is 14 residues long. The CDR3 spells CASSQVGANYGYTF. CDR3 coding DNA: TGCGCCAGCAGCCAAGTTGGGGCTAACTATGGCTACACCTTC.

The chain uses TRBV28 and TRBJ1-4; weak D call: TRBD1 (5 bases). V lost 5 bases and J 8 bases, leaving 18 bases between the germline ends. The germline gives CDR1 MDHEN, CDR2 SYDVKM. The CDR3 contains 15 residues. In DNA, the CDR3 is TGTGCCAGCAGTGTCATCCAGGGCGGTGGCGAAAAACTGTTTTTT. Its translation: CASSVIQGGGEKLFF.

J is TRBJ1-6 and V is TRBV7-3; 7 bases agree with TRBD1. This CDR3 contains 15 residues. Trimming removed 2 bases from V and 10 bases from J; junction bases left unmatched: 8. Germline-derived CDR1 and CDR2 are SGHTA and FQGTGA. In DNA form, the CDR3 reads TGTGCCAGCAGCTTAGGGGTCAGGGGGGAATCACCCCTCCACTTT. Amino acid sequence: CASSLGVRGESPLHF.

The chain combines TRBV19 with TRBJ2-3; TRBD2 aligns across 8 bases. Germline assignment: CDR1 LNHDA and CDR2 SQIVND (reference sequence). The V gene end was trimmed by 5 bases and the J gene end by 3 bases; junction bases not matched to a gene: 10. This CDR3 has 16 residues. The CDR3 DNA sequence: TGTGCCAGTAGTTCGTTAGCGGGGACGGGAACAGATACGCAGTATTTT. This encodes CASSSLAGTGTDTQYF.

This chain links TRBV9 with TRBJ1-1; D is ambiguous. CDR3 length: 13 amino acids. Deletions cut 0 bases from V and 8 bases from J, with 11 bases between. CDR1 and CDR2 (germline): SGDLS, YYNGEE. CDR3 nucleotide sequence: TGTGCCAGCAGCGTAGTAATGGGCGGGGAAGCTTTCTTT. Amino acids: CASSVVMGGEAFF.

V gene TRBV19 combines with J gene TRBJ2-3, with 7 bases that match TRBD2. Germline CDR1 and CDR2: LNHDA and SQIVND (reference sequence). The length of the CDR3 is 13 residues. The trim removed 8 bases at V and 1 base at J, leaving 3 bases unmatched. This chain's CDR3 is CASGAGGTDTQYF. The CDR3 DNA sequence: TGTGCCAGTGGGGCGGGGGGCACAGATACGCAGTATTTT.

V is TRBV18 and J is TRBJ2-7; tentatively, D is TRBD1 or TRBD2 (5 bases each). The CDR3 totals 16 residues. Germline V gives CDR1 KGHSH, CDR2 LQKENI. Trimming removed 2 bases at V and 0 bases at J, with 14 bases between. CDR3 coding DNA: TGTGCCAGCTCACCAACCGGGACGGGGAGCTCCTACGAGCAGTACGTC. Translated: CASSPTGTGSSYEQYV.

J is TRBJ1-4 and V is TRBV2, with D possibly TRBD1 on 5 matching bases. V gave up 4 bases and J gave up 0 bases, with 6 bases separating them. Germline-derived CDR1 and CDR2 are SNHLY and FYNNEI. This CDR3 is 14 amino acids long. CDR3 coding DNA: TGTGCCAGCAGTGGACAGTCAACTAATGAAAAACTGTTTTTT. This gives the protein CASSGQSTNEKLFF.

The V call is TRBV12-3 or TRBV12-4, the J call TRBJ2-6; D unresolved. V dropped 2 bases and J dropped 6 bases, with 5 bases sitting between them. CDR3 length: 13 residues. In DNA form, the CDR3 reads TGTGCCAGCAGTTTAAACCTGGCCAACGTCCTGACTTTC. Encoded protein: CASSLNLANVLTF.

The genes are TRBV27 and TRBJ1-1, with 9 bases that match TRBD1. The CDR3 sequence is 15 residues long. V was clipped by 4 bases and J by 6 bases; unmatched bases: 9. Germline V gives CDR1 MNHEY, CDR2 SMNVEV (reference sequence). CDR3 residues: CASSSRGQGYSEAFF. In DNA form, the CDR3 reads TGTGCCAGCAGTTCGCGGGGACAGGGCTATTCTGAAGCTTTCTTT.

The CDR3 protein is CASSQRTSFLTDTQYF. The CDR3 coding sequence is TGTGCCAGCAGTCAGCGGACTAGCTTCCTCACAGATACGCAGTATTTT. This chain connects TRBV6-6 to TRBJ2-3, with TRBD2 matching 8 bases. The CDR3 runs 16 residues. Germline V gives CDR1 MNHNY, CDR2 SVGAGI (reference sequence). V shed 5 bases, J shed 2 bases, and the junction held 9 bases outside the gene matches.

This rearrangement joins TRBV5-1 to TRBJ2-5; 8 bases align to TRBD1. The ends lost 1 base at V and 5 bases at J; junction bases unmatched: 7. The CDR3 has 15 amino acids. CDR1 and CDR2 (germline): SGHRS, YFSETQ. CDR3 in amino acids: CASSLPGTGGETQYF. CDR3 in DNA: TGCGCCAGCAGCTTGCCTGGGACAGGCGGGGAGACCCAGTACTTC.